This T cell receptor beta chain was sequenced for a study of T cells in Graves' hyperthyroidism and ophthalmopathy. RNA transcripts were the template for amplifying TCR beta CDR3 regions. HTBI primers were used for first-round RT-PCR of the TCR CDR3. One entry per CDR3 protein, called by TCRdb with MiXCR from the multiplex PCR reads. The table records around 200,000 distinct CDR3 sequences, around 17% of them present only once. The hyperthyroidism patients had all been newly diagnosed, and their disease duration was under 2 months. Their ages ranged from 18 to 65 years. Study-wide points: Ophthalmopathy was model-predicted a median about 6.9 months pre-onset.

Trimming cost V 0 bases and J 14 bases, with 17 bases left between them. The germline gives CDR1 GTSNPN, CDR2 SVGIG (reference sequence). CDR3 length: 14 amino acids. In its sample, this clonotype was seen a few times. Antigen specificity is unknown. The V call is TRBV30, the J call TRBJ1-6; the D is unclear. The sample was blood. This TCR came from a man in his forties with Graves' hyperthyroidism. The CDR3 bases are TGTGCCTGGAGTGTACCCCGAGACGTTCGGTCCCTCCACTTT. Translation: CAWSVPRDVRSLHF.